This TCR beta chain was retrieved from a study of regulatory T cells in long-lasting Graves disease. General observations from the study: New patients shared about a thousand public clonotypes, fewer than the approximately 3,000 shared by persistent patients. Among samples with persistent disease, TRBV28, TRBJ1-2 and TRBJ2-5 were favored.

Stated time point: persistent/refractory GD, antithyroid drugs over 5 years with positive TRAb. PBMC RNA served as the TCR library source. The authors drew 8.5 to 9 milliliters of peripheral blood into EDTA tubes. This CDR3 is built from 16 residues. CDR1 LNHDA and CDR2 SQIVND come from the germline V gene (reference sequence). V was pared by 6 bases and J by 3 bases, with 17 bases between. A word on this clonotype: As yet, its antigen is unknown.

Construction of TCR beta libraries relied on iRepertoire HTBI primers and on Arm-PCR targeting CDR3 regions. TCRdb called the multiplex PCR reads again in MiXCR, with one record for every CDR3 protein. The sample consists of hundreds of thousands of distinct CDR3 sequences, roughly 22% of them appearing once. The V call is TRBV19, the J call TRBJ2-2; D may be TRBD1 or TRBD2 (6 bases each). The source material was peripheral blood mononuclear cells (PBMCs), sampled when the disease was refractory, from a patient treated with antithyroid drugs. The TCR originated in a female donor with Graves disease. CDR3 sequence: CASSVGGMLDTGELFF. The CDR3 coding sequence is TGTGCCAGTAGCGTCGGGGGCATGCTGGACACCGGGGAGCTGTTTTTT.